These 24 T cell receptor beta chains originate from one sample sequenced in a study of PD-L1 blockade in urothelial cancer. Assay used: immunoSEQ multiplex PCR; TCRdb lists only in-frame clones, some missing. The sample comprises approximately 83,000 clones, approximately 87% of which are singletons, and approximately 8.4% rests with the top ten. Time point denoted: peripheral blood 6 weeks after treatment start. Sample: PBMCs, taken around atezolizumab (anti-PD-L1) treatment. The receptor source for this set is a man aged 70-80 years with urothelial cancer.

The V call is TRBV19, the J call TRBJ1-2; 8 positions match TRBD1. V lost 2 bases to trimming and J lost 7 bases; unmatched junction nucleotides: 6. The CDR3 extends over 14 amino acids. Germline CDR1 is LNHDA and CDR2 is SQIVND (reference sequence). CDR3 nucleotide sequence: TGTGCCAGTAGTATAACCAGGGGGCAGGGTGGCTACACCTTC. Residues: CASSITRGQGGYTF.

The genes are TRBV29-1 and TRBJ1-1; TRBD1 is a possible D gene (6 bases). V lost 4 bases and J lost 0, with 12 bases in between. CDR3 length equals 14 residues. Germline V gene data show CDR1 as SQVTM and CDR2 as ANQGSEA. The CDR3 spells CSVVPGALNTEAFF. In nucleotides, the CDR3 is TGCAGCGTTGTGCCAGGGGCTCTGAACACTGAAGCTTTCTTT.

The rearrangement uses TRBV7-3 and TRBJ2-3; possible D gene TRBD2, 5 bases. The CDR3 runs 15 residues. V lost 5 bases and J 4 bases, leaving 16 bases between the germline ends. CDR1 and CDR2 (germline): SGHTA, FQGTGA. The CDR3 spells CASSLAGLEADTQYF. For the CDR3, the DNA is TGTGCCAGCAGCCTAGCAGGACTCGAGGCAGATACGCAGTATTTT.

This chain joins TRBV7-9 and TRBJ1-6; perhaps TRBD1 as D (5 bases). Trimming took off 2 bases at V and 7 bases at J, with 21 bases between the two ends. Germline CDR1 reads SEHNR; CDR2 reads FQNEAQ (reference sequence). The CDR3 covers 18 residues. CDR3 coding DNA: TGTGCCAGCAGCTTATGGGGGGAAGGCCCAAAGCCCAATTCACCCCTCCACTTT. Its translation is CASSLWGEGPKPNSPLHF.

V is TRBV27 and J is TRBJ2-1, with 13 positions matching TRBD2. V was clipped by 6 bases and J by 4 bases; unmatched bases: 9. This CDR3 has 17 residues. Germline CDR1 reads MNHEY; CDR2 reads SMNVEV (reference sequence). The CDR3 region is CASRVTSGGARYNEQFF. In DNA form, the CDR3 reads TGTGCCAGCAGGGTAACTAGCGGGGGGGCCAGGTACAATGAGCAGTTCTTC.

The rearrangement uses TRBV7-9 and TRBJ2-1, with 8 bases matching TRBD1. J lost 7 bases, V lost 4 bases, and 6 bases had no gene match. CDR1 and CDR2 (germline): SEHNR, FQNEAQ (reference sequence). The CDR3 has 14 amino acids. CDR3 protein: CASSSGGSGNEQFF. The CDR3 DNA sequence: TGTGCCAGCAGCTCAGGGGGCTCGGGAAATGAGCAGTTCTTC.

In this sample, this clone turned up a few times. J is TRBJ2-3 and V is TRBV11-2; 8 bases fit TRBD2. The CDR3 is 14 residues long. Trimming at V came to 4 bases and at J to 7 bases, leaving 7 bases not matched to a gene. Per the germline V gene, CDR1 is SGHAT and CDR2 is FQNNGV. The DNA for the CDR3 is TGTGCCAGCAGCTCCATGCGCGGGGGGAATACGCAGTATTTT. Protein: CASSSMRGGNTQYF.

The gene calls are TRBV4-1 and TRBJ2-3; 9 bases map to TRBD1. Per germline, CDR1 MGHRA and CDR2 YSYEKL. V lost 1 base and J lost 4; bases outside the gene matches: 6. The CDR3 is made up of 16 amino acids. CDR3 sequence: CASSQGRDRDADTQYF. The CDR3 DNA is TGCGCCAGCAGCCAAGGTCGGGACAGGGACGCAGATACGCAGTATTTT.

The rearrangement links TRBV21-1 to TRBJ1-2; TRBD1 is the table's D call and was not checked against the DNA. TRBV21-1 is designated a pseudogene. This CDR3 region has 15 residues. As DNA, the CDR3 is TGTGCCAGCAGCCGCCGGACGGCAGGGGCTCGTGGCTACACCTTC. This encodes CASSRRTAGARGYTF.

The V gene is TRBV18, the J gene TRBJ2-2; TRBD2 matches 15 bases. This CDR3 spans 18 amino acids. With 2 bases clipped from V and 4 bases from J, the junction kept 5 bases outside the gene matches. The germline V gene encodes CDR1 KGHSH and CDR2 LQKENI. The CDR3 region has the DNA TGTGCCAGCTCACCAAGGACTAGCGGGGGGGCCGGCACCGGGGAGCTGTTTTTT. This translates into CASSPRTSGGAGTGELFF. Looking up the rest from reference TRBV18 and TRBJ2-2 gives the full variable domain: NAGVMQNPRHLVRRRGQEARLRCSPMKGHSHVYWYRQLPEEGLKFMVYLQKENIIDESGMPKERFSAEFPKEGPSILRIQQVVRGDSAAYFCASSPRTSGGAGTGELFFGEGSRLTVL.

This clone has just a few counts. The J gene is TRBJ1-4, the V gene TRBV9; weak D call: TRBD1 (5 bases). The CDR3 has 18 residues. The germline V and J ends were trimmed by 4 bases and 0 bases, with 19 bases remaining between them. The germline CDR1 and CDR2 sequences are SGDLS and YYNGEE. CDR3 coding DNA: TGTGCCAGCAGCTTGGGGGGGGGACGGAGCTCAACTAATGAAAAACTGTTTTTT. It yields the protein CASSLGGGRSSTNEKLFF.

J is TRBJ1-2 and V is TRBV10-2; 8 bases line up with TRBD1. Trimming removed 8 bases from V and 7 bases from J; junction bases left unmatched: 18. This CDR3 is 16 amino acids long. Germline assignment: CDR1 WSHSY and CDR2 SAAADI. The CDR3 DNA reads TGCGCCAGCTCCGTCGGGACAGGTCATCATGGGGGTGGCTACACCTTC. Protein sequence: CASSVGTGHHGGGYTF.

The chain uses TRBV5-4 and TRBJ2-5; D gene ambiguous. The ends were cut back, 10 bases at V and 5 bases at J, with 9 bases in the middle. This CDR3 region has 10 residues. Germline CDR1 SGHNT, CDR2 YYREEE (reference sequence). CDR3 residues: CAFSGETQYF. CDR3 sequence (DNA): TGTGCCTTCTCCGGTGAGACCCAGTACTTC. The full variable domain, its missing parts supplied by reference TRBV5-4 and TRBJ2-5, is ETGVTQSPTHLIKTRGQQVTLRCSSQSGHNTVSWYQQALGQGPQFIFQYYREEENGRGNFPPRFSGLQFPNYSSELNVNALELDDSALYLCAFSGETQYFGPGTRLLVL.

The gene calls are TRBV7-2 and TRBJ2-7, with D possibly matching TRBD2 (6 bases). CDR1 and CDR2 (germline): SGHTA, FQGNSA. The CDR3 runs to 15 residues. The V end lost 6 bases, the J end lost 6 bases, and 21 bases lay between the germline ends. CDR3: CASRSMTRGLSEQYF. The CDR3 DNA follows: TGTGCCAGCAGGTCGATGACGAGGGGACTTTCCGAGCAGTACTTC. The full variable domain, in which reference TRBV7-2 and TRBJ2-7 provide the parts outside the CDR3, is GAGVSQSPSNKVTEKGKDVELRCDPISGHTALYWYRQSLGQGLEFLIYFQGNSAPDKSGLPSDRFSAERTGGSVSTLTIQRTQQEDSAVYLCASRSMTRGLSEQYFGPGTRLTVT.

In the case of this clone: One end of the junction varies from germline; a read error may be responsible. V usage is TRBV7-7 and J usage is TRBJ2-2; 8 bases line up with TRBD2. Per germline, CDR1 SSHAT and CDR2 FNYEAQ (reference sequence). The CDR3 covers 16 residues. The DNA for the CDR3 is TGTGCTAGCAGCGGCGAAGCGGGAGTGAGCACCGGGGAGCTGTTTTTT. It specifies CASSGEAGVSTGELFF.

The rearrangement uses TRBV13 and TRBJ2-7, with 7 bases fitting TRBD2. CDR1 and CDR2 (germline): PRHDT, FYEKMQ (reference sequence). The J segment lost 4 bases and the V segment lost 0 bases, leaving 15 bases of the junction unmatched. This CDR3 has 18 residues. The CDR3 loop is CASSLGARVWEGLYEQYF. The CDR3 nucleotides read TGTGCCAGCAGCTTAGGTGCCCGGGTATGGGAGGGCCTATACGAGCAGTACTTC.

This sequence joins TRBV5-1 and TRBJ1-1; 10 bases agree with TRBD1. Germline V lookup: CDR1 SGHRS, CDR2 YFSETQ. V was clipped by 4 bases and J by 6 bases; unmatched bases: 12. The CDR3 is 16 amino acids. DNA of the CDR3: TGCGCCAGCAGCCAAACAACGAGGACAGGGGGTTCTGAAGCTTTCTTT. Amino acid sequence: CASSQTTRTGGSEAFF.

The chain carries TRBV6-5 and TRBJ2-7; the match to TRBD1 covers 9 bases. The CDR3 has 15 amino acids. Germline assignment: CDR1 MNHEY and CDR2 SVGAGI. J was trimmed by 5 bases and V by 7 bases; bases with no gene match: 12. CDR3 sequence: CASIFFPTGGDEQYF. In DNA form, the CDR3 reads TGTGCCAGCATTTTCTTTCCGACAGGGGGGGACGAGCAGTACTTC.

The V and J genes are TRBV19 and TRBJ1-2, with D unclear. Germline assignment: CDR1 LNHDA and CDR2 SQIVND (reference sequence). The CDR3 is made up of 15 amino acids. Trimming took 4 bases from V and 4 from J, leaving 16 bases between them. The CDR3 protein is CASSRVSSTLYGYTF. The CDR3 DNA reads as TGTGCCAGTAGTAGGGTGAGTAGCACCCTCTATGGCTACACCTTC.

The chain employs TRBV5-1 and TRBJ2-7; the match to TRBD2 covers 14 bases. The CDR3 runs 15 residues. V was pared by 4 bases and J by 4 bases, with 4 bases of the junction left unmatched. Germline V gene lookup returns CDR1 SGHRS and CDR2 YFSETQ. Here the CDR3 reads CASSQTSGGGYEQYF. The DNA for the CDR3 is TGCGCCAGCAGCCAGACTAGCGGGGGGGGATACGAGCAGTACTTC.

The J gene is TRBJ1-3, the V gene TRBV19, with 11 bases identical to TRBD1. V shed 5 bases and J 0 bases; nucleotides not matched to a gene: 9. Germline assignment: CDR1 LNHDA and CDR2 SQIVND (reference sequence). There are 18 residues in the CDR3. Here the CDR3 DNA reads TGTGCCAGTAGTCGCGGACAGGGGGCAATTCTCTCTGGAAACACCATATATTTT. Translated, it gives CASSRGQGAILSGNTIYF.

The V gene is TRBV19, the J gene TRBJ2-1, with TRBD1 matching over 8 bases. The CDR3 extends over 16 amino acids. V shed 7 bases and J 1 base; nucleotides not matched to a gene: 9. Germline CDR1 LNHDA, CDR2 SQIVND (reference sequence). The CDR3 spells CASTPIGQGSYNEQFF. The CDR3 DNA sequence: TGTGCCAGTACCCCAATTGGACAGGGATCCTACAATGAGCAGTTCTTC.

The CDR3, as DNA: TGTGCCAGCAGCGTAGGGGGGGGAGGGCCGTACAATGAGCAGTTCTTC. Protein sequence: CASSVGGGGPYNEQFF. The chain is built from TRBV9 and TRBJ2-1; 7 bases are shared with TRBD2. Germline V gives CDR1 SGDLS, CDR2 YYNGEE. The ends lost 0 bases at V and 4 bases at J; junction bases unmatched: 7. The CDR3 loop spans 16 amino acids.

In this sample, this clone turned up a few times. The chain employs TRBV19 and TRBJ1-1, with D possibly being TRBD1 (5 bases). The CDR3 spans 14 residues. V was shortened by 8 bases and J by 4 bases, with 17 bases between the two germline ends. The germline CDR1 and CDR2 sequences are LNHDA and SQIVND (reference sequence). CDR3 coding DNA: TGTGCCAGTGATGGGGGGGAGATAGGCACTGAAGCTTTCTTT. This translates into CASDGGEIGTEAFF.